This T cell receptor beta chain was retrieved from a study of shared clonotypes between healthy human individuals. TCRdb keeps only in-frame clones here, not all; method: immunoSEQ multiplex PCR. The table lists 400,000 to 500,000 clones, over 60% of them singletons. CDR3 length equals 12 residues. CDR1 is GTSNPN, CDR2 SVGIG, per germline (reference sequence). About this clone itself: A much larger clone lies one base from this, so it may be a read error. At the DNA level, this CDR3 is encoded by other sequences in the same sample as well.

This receptor was identified in a woman in her thirties or forties in good health. Some clones in this sample may be carry-over from other donors' samples. Input material: PBMCs. The genes are TRBV30 and TRBJ1-1; a weak D match, TRBD1 (6 bases). CDR3 sequence (DNA): TGTGCCTGGTCCTGGGGGGCCGCTGAAGCCTTCTTT. Amino acids: CAWSWGAAEAFF.